This TCR beta chain originates from a study of T cells in Graves' hyperthyroidism and ophthalmopathy. V was pared by 2 bases and J by 8 bases, with 9 bases between. The CDR3 is 12 residues long. The germline gives CDR1 GTSNPN, CDR2 SVGIG (reference sequence). A patient was excluded if there was uncontrolled infection, other autoimmune disease, pregnancy or lactation. TCR beta CDR3 sequences were amplified from RNA transcripts. TCR CDR3 regions were first amplified by RT-PCR with HTBI primers. TCRdb processed the multiplex PCR reads anew with MiXCR; each CDR3 protein has one entry. The sample holds about 350,000 distinct CDR3 sequences, 15% to 20% seen once. This clonotype was found many times.

This clonotype was sampled from a woman aged 40 to 50 with Graves' ophthalmopathy. This chain uses TRBV30 with TRBJ2-2; D is perhaps TRBD1 (5 bases). The sample comprised blood. The CDR3 here is CAWSSGNGELFF. The CDR3, as DNA: TGTGCCTGGAGTTCAGGGAATGGGGAGCTGTTTTTT.